These 18 T cell receptor beta chains were sequenced from one sample in a study of OX40 agonist ivuxolimab in advanced cancers. Clones were read by immunoSEQ multiplex PCR, and TCRdb kept only the in-frame ones, dropping some. The sample has about 65,000 clones, roughly 87% seen once. Source: CD4+ or CD8+ T cells sorted from blood, taken in a trial of the OX40 agonist ivuxolimab. The receptors were sampled from an adult with an advanced solid tumor such as melanoma, head and neck, liver or kidney cancer.

This clone came up once. This sequence joins TRBV2 and TRBJ2-1; D not resolved. Trimming took 3 bases from V and 3 from J, leaving 12 bases between them. CDR3 length: 15 amino acids. CDR1 is SNHLY, CDR2 FYNNEI, per germline. Written as DNA, the CDR3 is TGTGCCAGCAGTGACTCGGCGTCGGGCTACAATGAGCAGTTCTTC. Translated: CASSDSASGYNEQFF.

The chain employs TRBV2 and TRBJ2-5; either TRBD1 or TRBD2 may fit D (5 bases each). The germline V gene encodes CDR1 SNHLY and CDR2 FYNNEI. V lost 6 bases to trimming and J lost 0 bases, with 11 bases between them. The CDR3 length is 14 residues. CDR3: CASRTGRYQETQYF. Written as DNA, the CDR3 is TGTGCCAGCAGGACGGGACGGTACCAAGAGACCCAGTACTTC.

In its sample, this clone was seen once. The chain has TRBV6-1 and TRBJ2-7; possibly TRBD1 for D (5 bases). V was cut by 6 bases and J by 1 base, with 10 bases left in between. Per the germline V gene, CDR1 is MNHNS and CDR2 is SASEGT. The CDR3 totals 13 residues. The CDR3 protein is CASRLTVSYEQYF. Here the CDR3 DNA reads TGTGCCAGCAGACTGACAGTATCCTACGAGCAGTACTTC.

This sequence joins TRBV5-4 and TRBJ2-2, with a tentative D call TRBD2 (7 bases). There are 14 residues in the CDR3. Germline CDR1 and CDR2: SGHNT and YYREEE (reference sequence). Trimming pared 4 bases from V and 12 bases from J, leaving 19 bases between. Here the CDR3 DNA reads TGTGCCAGCAGCAACCAAGGGGGGGGGATGAAGCTGTTTTTT. This sequence encodes CASSNQGGGMKLFF.

The V call is TRBV19, the J call TRBJ2-2; D is unclear. V dropped 6 bases and J dropped 4 bases, with 12 bases sitting between them. Germline values: CDR1 LNHDA, CDR2 SQIVND (reference sequence). This CDR3 is 14 amino acids long. In nucleotides, the CDR3 is TGTGCCAGTAGCCAACTCCGTGTCACCGGGGAGCTGTTTTTT. Its protein product is CASSQLRVTGELFF. Complete variable domain (other parts from reference TRBV19 and TRBJ2-2): DGGITQSPKYLFRKEGQNVTLSCEQNLNHDAMYWYRQDPGQGLRLIYYSQIVNDFQKGDIAEGYSVSREKKESFPLTVTSAQKNPTAFYLCASSQLRVTGELFFGEGSRLTVL.

The rearrangement uses TRBV5-1 and TRBJ1-2; 11 nucleotides line up with TRBD1. CDR3 size: 15 residues. J gave up 7 bases and V 4 bases, and 9 bases lay outside the gene matches. Germline V gene lookup returns CDR1 SGHRS and CDR2 YFSETQ. The CDR3 bases are TGCGCCAGCAGCCCCGGACAGGGGGCCGGAGGTGGCTACACCTTC. This sequence encodes CASSPGQGAGGGYTF.

The chain carries TRBV2 and TRBJ2-7, with 9 bases matching TRBD2. The V and J ends lost 7 bases and 6 bases, in that order; junction bases with no gene match: 7. Germline CDR1 and CDR2: SNHLY and FYNNEI. This CDR3 comprises 13 residues. CDR3 sequence (DNA): TGTGCCAGCATCGTGACTAGCGGTTTCGAGCAGTACTTC. It specifies CASIVTSGFEQYF.

The chain combines TRBV10-3 with TRBJ2-3, with 10 bases fitting TRBD2. Germline assignment: CDR1 ENHRY and CDR2 SYGVKD. J gave up 4 bases and V 3 bases, and 13 bases lay outside the gene matches. CDR3 size: 18 residues. In nucleotides, the CDR3 is TGTGCCATCAGTGACGTAATAGCGGGGGGAGGATTCGCAGATACGCAGTATTTT. This sequence encodes CAISDVIAGGGFADTQYF.

This sequence joins TRBV7-2 and TRBJ1-5, with D tentatively TRBD1 (6 bases). The germline V and J ends were trimmed by 2 bases and 3 bases, with 14 bases remaining between them. The CDR3 spans 16 residues. CDR1 SGHTA and CDR2 FQGNSA come from the germline V gene. The DNA of the CDR3 is TGTGCCAGCAGCTTAAGCGGGGGGCGGGTCAATCAGCCCCAGCATTTT. Protein product: CASSLSGGRVNQPQHF.

In regard to this clone: The sample has other DNA sequences that encode this CDR3 too. The chain is built from TRBV18 and TRBJ2-7; 10 bases fit TRBD1. V lost 2 bases, J lost 2 bases, and 0 bases stayed unmatched. The germline CDR1 and CDR2 sequences are KGHSH and LQKENI. This CDR3 has 14 amino acids. Written as DNA, the CDR3 is TGTGCCAGCTCACCAGGGACAGGGGCCTACGAGCAGTACTTC. This translates into CASSPGTGAYEQYF.

The chain carries TRBV5-1 and TRBJ2-5, with a possible D match to TRBD2 (6 bases). The CDR3 runs 14 residues. CDR1 and CDR2 from the germline V gene are SGHRS and YFSETQ. The V gene lost 1 base and the J gene lost 0 bases, with 7 bases spanning the gap. The CDR3 loop reads CASSLRLDQETQYF. CDR3 in DNA: TGCGCCAGCAGCTTGAGACTAGACCAAGAGACCCAGTACTTC.

This clone occurred once. V and J are TRBV29-1 and TRBJ2-2; possibly TRBD2 for D (7 bases). This CDR3 comprises 14 residues. Germline V gene lookup returns CDR1 SQVTM and CDR2 ANQGSEA. Trimming left V 5 bases short and J 4 bases short, with 14 bases between. CDR3 region: CSVTGGAGTGELFF. CDR3 coding DNA: TGCAGCGTTACTGGGGGGGCGGGCACCGGGGAGCTGTTTTTT.

The chain combines TRBV6-1 with TRBJ1-5, with D unclear. Germline V gene data show CDR1 as MNHNS and CDR2 as SASEGT. V was shortened by 5 bases and J by 0 bases, with 11 bases between the two germline ends. The CDR3 covers 15 residues. The CDR3 loop reads CASSWEGNSNQPQHF. The CDR3 DNA reads as TGTGCCAGCAGTTGGGAGGGCAATAGCAATCAGCCCCAGCATTTT.

This clone was seen only a few times. The chain has TRBV4-1 and TRBJ1-6, with 7 bases matching TRBD1. The V gene's germline CDR1 is MGHRA and CDR2 YSYEKL. This CDR3 is built from 14 residues. The V gene end was trimmed by 3 bases and the J gene end by 9 bases; junction bases not matched to a gene: 5. The CDR3 reads CASSHGQELSPLHF. In nucleotides, the CDR3 is TGCGCCAGCAGCCACGGACAGGAGCTTTCACCCCTCCACTTT.

The rearrangement joins TRBV5-1 to TRBJ1-4; D gene unclear. This CDR3 comprises 14 residues. With 3 bases removed from V and 6 bases from J, the gap between germline ends came to 12 bases. CDR1 is SGHRS, CDR2 YFSETQ, per germline. CDR3 protein: CASSSGRADEKLFF. The CDR3 nucleotides read TGCGCCAGCAGCTCGGGGAGGGCGGATGAAAAACTGTTTTTT.

Points on this clone: This specimen includes other DNA sequences encoding the same CDR3. The CDR3 sequence is CASSQGASGGANVLTF. The CDR3 DNA follows: TGTGCCAGCAGCCAAGGGGCCTCGGGGGGGGCCAACGTCCTGACTTTC. This chain uses TRBV4-2 with TRBJ2-6, with D possibly matching TRBD2 (5 bases). The CDR3 covers 16 residues. Germline V lookup: CDR1 LGHNA, CDR2 YNFKEQ. V was pared by 1 base and J by 4 bases, with 11 bases between.

CDR3 coding DNA: TGTGCCAGCAGCTTATTACCGAACACTGAAGCTTTCTTT. This encodes CASSLLPNTEAFF. V and J are TRBV7-3 and TRBJ1-1; D is uncertain. The CDR3 runs 13 residues. V was pared by 2 bases and J by 1 base, with 5 bases between. Looked up from germline, CDR1 is SGHTA and CDR2 is FQGTGA.

The chain has TRBV7-9 and TRBJ2-7; 9 nucleotides line up with TRBD1. The trim removed 10 bases at V and 4 bases at J, leaving 11 bases unmatched. Germline assignment: CDR1 SEHNR and CDR2 FQNEAQ (reference sequence). There are 14 residues in the CDR3. Written as DNA, the CDR3 is TGTGCCATCTCTCGAGGGACAGGGACGTACGAGCAGTACTTC. Translating gives CAISRGTGTYEQYF.